One and the same sample provided the 13 T cell receptor beta chains below, sequenced in a study of OX40 agonist ivuxolimab in advanced cancers. Clones were sequenced by immunoSEQ multiplex PCR, and TCRdb holds only the in-frame ones, with some missing. The profile shows under 50,000 clones, more than 85% of them singletons. The sequenced sample was CD4+ or CD8+ T cells sorted from blood, obtained in a trial of the OX40 agonist ivuxolimab. These TCRs come from an adult with an advanced solid tumor such as melanoma, head and neck, liver or kidney cancer.

This chain uses TRBV25-1 with TRBJ1-2; 8 nucleotides align to TRBD1. V was clipped by 10 bases and J by 4 bases; unmatched bases: 5. Per the germline V gene, CDR1 is MGHDK and CDR2 is SYGVNS. This CDR3 contains 12 residues. The CDR3 nucleotides are TGTGCCACTCAGGGGGCGGGCTATGGCTACACCTTC. Protein product: CATQGAGYGYTF.

The V and J genes are TRBV19 and TRBJ2-7; D uncertain. V dropped 1 base and J dropped 2 bases, with 6 bases sitting between them. The V gene's germline CDR1 is LNHDA and CDR2 SQIVND (reference sequence). The CDR3 length is 13 residues. CDR3 DNA: TGTGCCAGTAGTATAGGTAAAACCTACGAGCAGTACTTC. It is translated as CASSIGKTYEQYF. Looking up the rest from reference TRBV19 and TRBJ2-7 gives the full variable domain: DGGITQSPKYLFRKEGQNVTLSCEQNLNHDAMYWYRQDPGQGLRLIYYSQIVNDFQKGDIAEGYSVSREKKESFPLTVTSAQKNPTAFYLCASSIGKTYEQYFGPGTRLTVT.

This chain joins TRBV5-6 and TRBJ2-7, with 8 positions matching TRBD2. This CDR3 spans 13 amino acids. The junction had 2 bases not matched to a gene; V was cut back by 4 bases and J by 2 bases. The germline V gene has CDR1 SGHDT and CDR2 YYEEEE. CDR3 region: CASSLTSAYEQYF. The CDR3 region has the DNA TGTGCCAGCAGCCTGACTAGCGCCTACGAGCAGTACTTC.

The chain uses TRBV28 and TRBJ2-6; 8 bases are a match to TRBD1. Trimming at V came to 6 bases and at J to 2 bases, leaving 6 bases not matched to a gene. The length of the CDR3 is 16 residues. Germline CDR1 is MDHEN and CDR2 is SYDVKM. CDR3 DNA: TGTGCCAGCAGCCCTCCAGGGGGCGCTGGGGCCAACGTCCTGACTTTC. Its protein is CASSPPGGAGANVLTF. Using reference TRBV28 and TRBJ2-6 for the parts outside the CDR3, the full variable domain is DVKVTQSSRYLVKRTGEKVFLECVQDMDHENMFWYRQDPGLGLRLIYFSYDVKMKEKGDIPEGYSVSREKKERFSLILESASTNQTSMYLCASSPPGGAGANVLTFGAGSRLTVL.

V and J are TRBV7-3 and TRBJ2-5; 8 nucleotides align to TRBD2. With V trimmed by 5 bases and J by 7 bases, 9 bases remained unmatched. The germline V gene encodes CDR1 SGHTA and CDR2 FQGTGA. This CDR3 is 14 amino acids long. The CDR3 spells CASSPSGGEGTQYF. The CDR3 DNA is TGTGCCAGCAGCCCCAGCGGGGGCGAGGGGACCCAGTACTTC. The full variable domain, its missing parts supplied by reference TRBV7-3 and TRBJ2-5, is GAGVSQTPSNKVTEKGKYVELRCDPISGHTALYWYRQSLGQGPEFLIYFQGTGAADDSGLPNDRFFAVRPEGSVSTLKIQRTERGDSAVYLCASSPSGGEGTQYFGPGTRLLVL.

The chain links TRBV4-1 to TRBJ2-2; 8 bases line up with TRBD2. The CDR3 is made up of 16 amino acids. V lost 1 base to trimming and J lost 5 bases; unmatched junction nucleotides: 6. CDR1 and CDR2 from the germline V gene are MGHRA and YSYEKL. This chain's CDR3 is CASSQVHGGVTGELFF. CDR3 coding DNA: TGCGCCAGCAGCCAAGTCCACGGGGGGGTTACCGGGGAGCTGTTTTTT.

For the CDR3, the DNA is TGTGCCAGCAGTTTTCCGGGTCAGGGAGACTATGGCTACACCTTC. Its translation: CASSFPGQGDYGYTF. The chain links TRBV27 to TRBJ1-2; D perhaps matches TRBD1 (5 bases). Germline CDR1 is MNHEY and CDR2 is SMNVEV (reference sequence). Deletions cut 3 bases from V and 3 bases from J, with 14 bases between. The CDR3 length is 15 residues.

The chain is built from TRBV19 and TRBJ2-4; D call uncertain. This CDR3 spans 17 amino acids. Germline V gene lookup returns CDR1 LNHDA and CDR2 SQIVND (reference sequence). The V gene lost 3 bases and the J gene lost 0 bases, with 15 bases spanning the gap. CDR3: CASSMQRNLLAKNIQYF. The DNA of the CDR3 is TGTGCCAGTAGTATGCAACGGAACTTACTAGCCAAAAACATTCAGTACTTC.

This clone was seen a few times. The chain employs TRBV30 and TRBJ1-5, with 7 bases matching TRBD1. Germline trimming cut 0 bases from V and 6 bases from J; bases unmatched to any gene: 2. The CDR3 runs 13 residues. Per germline, CDR1 GTSNPN and CDR2 SVGIG (reference sequence). CDR3: CAWSVKGAQPQHF. The CDR3 nucleotides are TGTGCCTGGAGTGTGAAGGGGGCTCAGCCCCAGCATTTT.

The gene calls are TRBV7-9 and TRBJ2-2; D ambiguous. The CDR3 covers 14 residues. V gave up 6 bases and J gave up 7 bases, with 15 bases separating them. From germline, CDR1 is SEHNR and CDR2 FQNEAQ (reference sequence). The CDR3 region has the DNA TGTGCCAGCAGGATAAGTGGGGTTGGCGGGGAGCTGTTTTTT. This translates into CASRISGVGGELFF.

V gene TRBV7-9 combines with J gene TRBJ2-1; D not certain. Germline values: CDR1 SEHNR, CDR2 FQNEAQ (reference sequence). V lost 4 bases, J lost 9 bases, and 4 bases lay in between. CDR3 length equals 10 residues. The CDR3 bases are TGTGCCAGCAGCTCTGGTGAGCAGTTCTTC. This sequence encodes CASSSGEQFF.

The genes are TRBV11-1 and TRBJ1-2; 7 bases are a match to TRBD1. Looked up from germline, CDR1 is SGHAT and CDR2 is FQDESV (reference sequence). J lost 2 bases, V lost 5 bases, and 5 bases had no gene match. This CDR3 has 14 residues. The CDR3 loop is CASSLGTANYGYTF. In DNA form, the CDR3 reads TGTGCCAGCAGCCTAGGGACAGCCAACTATGGCTACACCTTC.

The chain carries TRBV7-9 and TRBJ2-4; no clear D gene. Germline assignment: CDR1 SEHNR and CDR2 FQNEAQ (reference sequence). V was pared by 5 bases and J by 1 base, with 18 bases between. The CDR3 consists of 17 residues. CDR3 DNA sequence: TGTGCCAGCAGCCCCCGAAGGGCGCGCGAGGCCAAAAACATTCAGTACTTC. It is translated as CASSPRRAREAKNIQYF.